These T cell receptor beta chains were read from a single sample in a study of shared clonotypes between healthy human individuals. Sequencing was performed with immunoSEQ multiplex PCR; in TCRdb, only in-frame clones are kept and a portion is missing. The sample lists nearly 2 million clones; about 95% were seen once. The specimen was naive CD8+ T cells sorted from blood. These receptors were collected from a man aged 18-30 years in good health. The CDR3 runs from the conserved cysteine through the conserved F or W. D genes are given only for firm matches.

V gene	D gene	J gene	CDR3 DNA	CDR3 protein
TRBV4-3	NA	TRBJ1-1	TGCGCCAGCAGCCAAGAGGCCGGGGGTATGAACACTGAAGCTTTCTTT	CASSQEAGGMNTEAFF
TRBV7-2	NA	TRBJ2-7	TGTGCCAGCAGCTTAACGGGACGGAGCCTCTACGAGCAGTACTTC	CASSLTGRSLYEQYF
TRBV6-5	NA	TRBJ1-2	TGTGCCAGCAGGTTACGGGGGACTGGTGGCTACACCTTC	CASRLRGTGGYTF
TRBV6-5	TRBD2	TRBJ2-7	TGTGCCAGCAGTTACGGGTCCGGGGGGGCCTACGAGCAGTACTTC	CASSYGSGGAYEQYF
TRBV5-6	NA	TRBJ2-3	TGTGCCAGCAGCTTGGTGGGTACGCAGTATTTT	CASSLVGTQYF
TRBV7-8	NA	TRBJ1-1	TGTGCCAGCAGCTCAACAGGGAGGATGAACACTGAAGCTTTCTTT	CASSSTGRMNTEAFF
TRBV9	TRBD1	TRBJ2-5	TGTGCCAGCAGCGCGACAGGGTTAGAGACCCAGTACTTC	CASSATGLETQYF
TRBV14	NA	TRBJ2-1	TGTGCCAGCAGCCCAATACTCAATGAGCAGTTCTTC	CASSPILNEQFF
TRBV7-9	TRBD2	TRBJ2-7	TGTGCCAGCAGCTCCGAGACTAGCGGGAGAGAGCAGTACTTC	CASSSETSGREQYF
TRBV7-6	TRBD1	TRBJ1-2	TGTGCCAGCAGCTTGTCGACAGGGGGAGGCTATGGCTACACCTTC	CASSLSTGGGYGYTF
TRBV30	TRBD1	TRBJ2-7	TGTGCCTGGAGTTACGACAGGGGCTACGAGCAGTACTTC	CAWSYDRGYEQYF